This TCR beta chain was identified during a study of beta chain features in type 1 diabetes. Study-wide context: Patient and healthy donor groups were alike in age, gender and cell yields.

Germline lookup yields CDR1 MNHEY and CDR2 SVGAGI. V gave up 6 bases and J gave up 1 base, with 15 bases separating them. This CDR3 has 15 residues. Researchers reported sorting CD4+ naive, central memory, regulatory and stem cell-like memory cells via CD45RO/CCR7/CD25/CD127/CD95/CD27. This clone came up a few times. As yet, its antigen is unknown. The study, taken as a whole, reports: Any HLA effect on TCRB rearrangement was left unresolved by small sub-analyses. Researchers reported that naive, central memory and Treg TCRB repertoires appeared more similar in patients than in healthy donors.

All of the isolated RNA was reverse transcribed, so expressed TCRB transcripts were sequenced. Sequenced by immunoSEQ multiplex PCR; TCRdb stores in-frame clones only, minus some. The sample yields over 700,000 clones, about a sixth seen once. Specimen: naive CD4+ T cells from blood. The chain uses TRBV6-5 and TRBJ1-1; weak D call: TRBD1 (6 bases). The sequence came from a woman under 30 in good health. CDR3 bases: TGTGCCAGCAGCCTAGAGGGGGAGTCGAACACTGAAGCTTTCTTT. This encodes CASSLEGESNTEAFF.